The clone carrying this T cell receptor beta chain showed up many times. The target antigen is unknown. The data were obtained in a study of human T cells and chemical hapten exposure. Study as a whole: Once 0.01% DPC had been applied to the upper back by patch test, readings were taken at 6 days. Study-wide results and limits: Expanded TCRs were compared with controls, and the expanded TCRs formed significantly more large CDR3 similarity clusters. The count of PT1 expanded TCRs correlated positively with patch test score.

TCRdb fed the RACE reads into MiXCR, producing one record per CDR3 protein. The table records around 110,000 distinct CDR3 sequences, 12% of them present only once. This CDR3 spans 13 amino acids. CDR1 and CDR2 from the germline V gene are MDHEN and SYDVKM. Trimming stripped 6 bases from V and 4 bases from J, with 12 bases between. Sample time point: patch test 1, 2 weeks after DPC sensitization. Treatment indicated: therapeutic diphenylcyclopropenone sensitization with weekly scalp DPC. This clonotype was sampled from a woman between 50 and 59 years old with alopecia areata. Some clones in this sample may be carry-over from other donors' samples. The source was whole blood, collected in connection with sensitization to the hapten diphenylcyclopropenone (DPC). V and J are TRBV28 and TRBJ1-2; perhaps TRBD1 as D (6 bases). CDR3 nucleotide sequence: TGTGCCAGCAGATGGGACACAGGCTATGGCTACACCTTC. Protein product: CASRWDTGYGYTF.